The rows below give T cell receptor beta chains drawn from one sample of a study of OX40 agonist ivuxolimab in advanced cancers. Assay used: immunoSEQ multiplex PCR; TCRdb lists only in-frame clones, some missing. The profile covers 35,000 to 40,000 clones, with 85% to 90% appearing a single time and more than 25% taken by the ten largest. The source material was CD4+ or CD8+ T cells sorted from blood, sampled in a trial of the OX40 agonist ivuxolimab. The receptors were sampled from an adult with an advanced solid tumor such as melanoma, head and neck, liver or kidney cancer. Both conserved end residues are part of each CDR3. Each record gives: V gene, clone size, J gene, D gene, CDR3 DNA, CDR3 protein. A D gene is named only where the DNA matches it firmly. Some rows have no size entry. The others give once, few or many, or a class for an expanded clone.

v_call: TRBV5-8; clone_size: NA; j_call: TRBJ2-3; d_call: NA; cdr3_nt: TGTGCCAGCACTTCTGGGAACGGAGCTGGGGTGGATACGCAGTATTTT; cdr3_aa: CASTSGNGAGVDTQYF
v_call: TRBV30; clone_size: NA; j_call: TRBJ2-5; d_call: NA; cdr3_nt: TGTGCCTGGAGTCCCCCCGGGCAAGAGACCCAGTACTTC; cdr3_aa: CAWSPPGQETQYF
v_call: TRBV2; clone_size: NA; j_call: TRBJ2-7; d_call: NA; cdr3_nt: TGTGCCAGCATGCCACAGGGATCCTCCGAGCAGTACTTC; cdr3_aa: CASMPQGSSEQYF
v_call: TRBV19; clone_size: NA; j_call: TRBJ1-2; d_call: NA; cdr3_nt: TGTGCCAGTAGTACCCTCGGGGGCGAAAATGGCTACACCTTC; cdr3_aa: CASSTLGGENGYTF
v_call: TRBV29-1; clone_size: NA; j_call: TRBJ2-7; d_call: TRBD1; cdr3_nt: TGCAGCGTTTCGATTACAGGGGGCTCCTACGAGCAGTACTTC; cdr3_aa: CSVSITGGSYEQYF
v_call: TRBV7-9; clone_size: NA; j_call: TRBJ2-2; d_call: TRBD2; cdr3_nt: TGTGCCAGCAGCTTACATGTAGTAGCGGGAGTGGCCGGGGAGCTGTTTTTT; cdr3_aa: CASSLHVVAGVAGELFF
v_call: TRBV11-2; clone_size: NA; j_call: TRBJ2-4; d_call: NA; cdr3_nt: TGTGCCAGCAGCTTGGGGGGCAGGGAGAAAAACATTCAGTACTTC; cdr3_aa: CASSLGGREKNIQYF
v_call: TRBV7-2; clone_size: NA; j_call: TRBJ2-2; d_call: NA; cdr3_nt: TGTGCCAGCAGCCCTTCTAACACCGGGGAGCTGTTTTTT; cdr3_aa: CASSPSNTGELFF
v_call: TRBV19; clone_size: once; j_call: TRBJ1-5; d_call: TRBD1; cdr3_nt: TGTGCCAGTAGTCCGGGACAGAATCAGCCCCAGCATTTT; cdr3_aa: CASSPGQNQPQHF
v_call: TRBV2; clone_size: NA; j_call: TRBJ2-7; d_call: NA; cdr3_nt: TGTGCCAGCAGGAAGGAGGCAGGCGAGCAGTACTTC; cdr3_aa: CASRKEAGEQYF
v_call: TRBV28; clone_size: NA; j_call: TRBJ1-3; d_call: NA; cdr3_nt: TGTGCCAGCAGTTTCCTAATGTCTGGAAACACCATATATTTT; cdr3_aa: CASSFLMSGNTIYF
v_call: TRBV19; clone_size: NA; j_call: TRBJ1-4; d_call: NA; cdr3_nt: TGTGCCACCGGGGATAGGGACTTGGATGAAAAACTGTTTTTT; cdr3_aa: CATGDRDLDEKLFF
v_call: TRBV9; clone_size: NA; j_call: TRBJ2-7; d_call: TRBD1; cdr3_nt: TGTGCCAGCAGCGTAGCGGGACAGGGGTACGAGCAGTACTTC; cdr3_aa: CASSVAGQGYEQYF
v_call: TRBV7-6; clone_size: NA; j_call: TRBJ2-3; d_call: NA; cdr3_nt: TGTGCCAGCAGCTTACCATATGGGAGCACAGATACGCAGTATTTT; cdr3_aa: CASSLPYGSTDTQYF
v_call: TRBV4-1; clone_size: NA; j_call: TRBJ2-1; d_call: TRBD1; cdr3_nt: TGCGCCAGCAGCCAAAGTAATTTGAGGACAGGGCCAGGGAATGAGCAGTTCTTC; cdr3_aa: CASSQSNLRTGPGNEQFF
v_call: TRBV23-1; clone_size: NA; j_call: TRBJ1-2; d_call: NA; cdr3_nt: TGCGCCAGCAGTCAATCACAAGGGAAGGACTATGGCTACACCTTC; cdr3_aa: CASSQSQGKDYGYTF
v_call: TRBV27; clone_size: NA; j_call: TRBJ1-4; d_call: NA; cdr3_nt: TGTGCCAGCAGTTTCGGGGAGGGTGAAAAACTGTTTTTT; cdr3_aa: CASSFGEGEKLFF
v_call: TRBV13; clone_size: NA; j_call: TRBJ2-3; d_call: TRBD1; cdr3_nt: TGTGCCAGCAGCCCACAGGGGGCGGACACAGATACGCAGTATTTT; cdr3_aa: CASSPQGADTDTQYF
v_call: TRBV11-2; clone_size: NA; j_call: TRBJ1-2; d_call: TRBD1; cdr3_nt: TGTGCCAGCAGCGGGGCCCAGGGGGATGGCTACACCTTC; cdr3_aa: CASSGAQGDGYTF
v_call: TRBV10-3; clone_size: NA; j_call: TRBJ1-5; d_call: NA; cdr3_nt: TGTGCCATCAGTGCAGGGCCTGGCAATCAGCCCCAGCATTTT; cdr3_aa: CAISAGPGNQPQHF
v_call: TRBV6-6; clone_size: NA; j_call: TRBJ2-1; d_call: TRBD1; cdr3_nt: TGTGCCAGCAGTGGCCGGGACAGGGGATTAGAGGAGCAGTTCTTC; cdr3_aa: CASSGRDRGLEEQFF
v_call: TRBV7-3; clone_size: NA; j_call: TRBJ2-1; d_call: NA; cdr3_nt: TGTGCCAGCAGCTTGCCACCATACAATGAGCAGTTCTTC; cdr3_aa: CASSLPPYNEQFF
v_call: TRBV11-1; clone_size: NA; j_call: TRBJ1-4; d_call: NA; cdr3_nt: TGTGCCAGCAGCTTAGCGGTTGCCGAAAAACTGTTTTTT; cdr3_aa: CASSLAVAEKLFF
v_call: TRBV11-1; clone_size: once; j_call: TRBJ2-2; d_call: NA; cdr3_nt: TGTGCCAGCAGCTTGCTTCCCGGGATAAATATGGCCGGGGAGCTGTTTTTT; cdr3_aa: CASSLLPGINMAGELFF
v_call: TRBV12-5; clone_size: NA; j_call: TRBJ1-1; d_call: NA; cdr3_nt: TGTGCTAGTGGTTTGAGGCAGAATGAAGCTTTCTTT; cdr3_aa: CASGLRQNEAFF
v_call: TRBV6-1; clone_size: NA; j_call: TRBJ2-7; d_call: NA; cdr3_nt: TGTGCCTCCGTGAAGGCATCCTACGAGCAGTACTTC; cdr3_aa: CASVKASYEQYF
v_call: TRBV7-9; clone_size: NA; j_call: TRBJ2-3; d_call: TRBD2; cdr3_nt: TGTGCCAGCTCACTAGCGGGAGGCTCAGATACGCAGTATTTT; cdr3_aa: CASSLAGGSDTQYF
v_call: TRBV6-5; clone_size: NA; j_call: TRBJ1-4; d_call: NA; cdr3_nt: TGTGCCAGCAGTTACTCAAGGACTAATGAAAAACTGTTTTTT; cdr3_aa: CASSYSRTNEKLFF
v_call: TRBV11-2; clone_size: NA; j_call: TRBJ2-1; d_call: TRBD2; cdr3_nt: TGTGCCAGCAGCTTAGAGCGGGGGGTCTACAATGAGCAGTTCTTC; cdr3_aa: CASSLERGVYNEQFF
v_call: TRBV9; clone_size: NA; j_call: TRBJ2-1; d_call: NA; cdr3_nt: TGTGCCAGCAGCGTTCCCAGGCGAAATGAGCAGTTCTTC; cdr3_aa: CASSVPRRNEQFF
v_call: TRBV9; clone_size: few; j_call: TRBJ1-6; d_call: NA; cdr3_nt: TGTGCCAGCAGCCCCGGGGATGATTCACCCCTCCACTTT; cdr3_aa: CASSPGDDSPLHF
v_call: TRBV28; clone_size: NA; j_call: TRBJ1-4; d_call: NA; cdr3_nt: TGTGCCAGCAGTTTGGGAGCCTCGCGGGAAAAACTGTTTTTT; cdr3_aa: CASSLGASREKLFF
v_call: TRBV5-6; clone_size: NA; j_call: TRBJ2-3; d_call: NA; cdr3_nt: TGTGCCAGCAGCATTACTTATACGCAGTATTTT; cdr3_aa: CASSITYTQYF
v_call: TRBV9; clone_size: NA; j_call: TRBJ2-7; d_call: TRBD2; cdr3_nt: TGTGCCAGCAGCGTATCGGGGGGAGGCGAGCAGTACTTC; cdr3_aa: CASSVSGGGEQYF
v_call: TRBV28; clone_size: NA; j_call: TRBJ2-7; d_call: NA; cdr3_nt: TGTGCCAGCAGTGGCCACTACGAGCAGTACTTC; cdr3_aa: CASSGHYEQYF
v_call: TRBV30; clone_size: few; j_call: TRBJ2-5; d_call: TRBD2; cdr3_nt: TGTGCCTGGAGAGCTAGCGGGGAGACCCAGTACTTC; cdr3_aa: CAWRASGETQYF
v_call: TRBV5-8; clone_size: NA; j_call: TRBJ2-5; d_call: TRBD2; cdr3_nt: TGTGCCAGCAGCTTGGGTAGCGGGGGGGCTGAGACCCAGTACTTC; cdr3_aa: CASSLGSGGAETQYF
v_call: TRBV9; clone_size: NA; j_call: TRBJ2-7; d_call: NA; cdr3_nt: TGTGCCAGCAGCCTAACGTCGGAACCATCCAACGAGCAGTACTTC; cdr3_aa: CASSLTSEPSNEQYF
v_call: TRBV7-3; clone_size: NA; j_call: TRBJ2-2; d_call: NA; cdr3_nt: TGTGCCAGCAGCTTGCCTCTAGCCGTCAGGGGCGGGGAGCTGTTTTTT; cdr3_aa: CASSLPLAVRGGELFF
v_call: TRBV19; clone_size: NA; j_call: TRBJ1-4; d_call: TRBD1; cdr3_nt: TGTGCCAGTACGACAGGGTCGACTAATGAAAAACTGTTTTTT; cdr3_aa: CASTTGSTNEKLFF
v_call: TRBV5-1; clone_size: NA; j_call: TRBJ2-1; d_call: TRBD2; cdr3_nt: TGCGCCAGCAGCCGCACTAGCGGTGGCTCCTACAATGAGCAGTTCTTC; cdr3_aa: CASSRTSGGSYNEQFF
v_call: TRBV7-8; clone_size: NA; j_call: TRBJ2-5; d_call: NA; cdr3_nt: TGTGCCAGCAGCCCTCCCCCTGGGAGGCCGGCGCCTCTTCCCACCCAGTACTTC; cdr3_aa: CASSPPPGRPAPLPTQYF
v_call: TRBV5-8; clone_size: NA; j_call: TRBJ2-4; d_call: TRBD2; cdr3_nt: TGTGCCAGCAGCTCCGGTGGACTAGAAGAGAACATTCAGTACTTC; cdr3_aa: CASSSGGLEENIQYF
v_call: TRBV28; clone_size: few; j_call: TRBJ1-1; d_call: NA; cdr3_nt: TGTGCCAGCAGTCCTCTGCGCGGGGGAGCTTTCTTT; cdr3_aa: CASSPLRGGAFF
v_call: TRBV5-4; clone_size: NA; j_call: TRBJ2-6; d_call: TRBD1; cdr3_nt: TGTGCCAGCAGCTCTGACAGGGTCGGGGCCAACGTCCTGACTTTC; cdr3_aa: CASSSDRVGANVLTF
v_call: TRBV27; clone_size: NA; j_call: TRBJ1-5; d_call: TRBD1; cdr3_nt: TGTGCCAGGGGGGAACGGACAGGGAATCAGCCCCAGCATTTT; cdr3_aa: CARGERTGNQPQHF
v_call: TRBV5-1; clone_size: NA; j_call: TRBJ2-5; d_call: NA; cdr3_nt: TGCGCCAGCAGCTCTACTCGACTAAACCAAGAGACCCAGTACTTC; cdr3_aa: CASSSTRLNQETQYF
v_call: TRBV6-5; clone_size: NA; j_call: TRBJ1-4; d_call: NA; cdr3_nt: TGTGCCAGCAGTTACCGACTAAATGAAAAACTGTTTTTT; cdr3_aa: CASSYRLNEKLFF
v_call: TRBV14; clone_size: NA; j_call: TRBJ2-3; d_call: NA; cdr3_nt: TGTGCCAGCAGCCAAGACGGGGCAGATACGCAGTATTTT; cdr3_aa: CASSQDGADTQYF
v_call: TRBV19; clone_size: NA; j_call: TRBJ1-1; d_call: TRBD1; cdr3_nt: TGTGCCAGTAGTACCCAGGGGGGCACTGAAGCTTTCTTT; cdr3_aa: CASSTQGGTEAFF
v_call: TRBV6-1; clone_size: NA; j_call: TRBJ2-2; d_call: NA; cdr3_nt: TGTGCCAGCAGTGAATACCGGAGCACCGGGGAGCTGTTTTTT; cdr3_aa: CASSEYRSTGELFF